This T cell receptor beta chain was obtained from a study of CD8 T cells in ankylosing spondylitis. Study-level points and caveats: A motif of roughly 8 highly homologous TCR beta variants was seen as apparently characteristic of ankylosing spondylitis blood. Matched synovial fluid from ankylosing spondylitis patients was reported to be enriched for disease-linked clones.

The V and J ends lost 11 bases and 4 bases, in that order; junction bases with no gene match: 17. The germline gives CDR1 ENHRY, CDR2 SYGVKD. The CDR3 is 16 amino acids. MiXCR, run by TCRdb on the 5' RACE reads, gives a single entry per CDR3 protein. Counted here are more than 650,000 distinct CDR3 sequences, approximately 12% occurring once; the ten biggest clones make up approximately 0.5%. This clonotype was recorded at least ten times. What it binds is unknown. Specimen: blood, either unsorted or a sorted T cell fraction (not recorded which). V is TRBV10-3 and J is TRBJ2-3; 8 nucleotides line up with TRBD1. The TCR was taken from a male donor with ankylosing spondylitis. For the CDR3, the DNA is TGTGCCGCCCCGGGACAGGTGGTCTCGTGGCCAGATACGCAGTATTTT. It codes for CAAPGQVVSWPDTQYF.